This is a list of T cell receptor beta chains from one sample in a study of T-cell reconstitution after alpha-beta-depleted transplantation in children. In TCRdb, the PCR reads were re-called with MiXCR into one record per CDR3 protein. The sample has around 200,000 distinct CDR3 sequences; around 6.8% are singletons. This specimen consisted of PBMCs from the stem cell graft donor, obtained from the stem cell graft. Source of these receptors: a human donor who donated a stem cell graft to a child with Wiskott-Aldrich syndrome. Both conserved end residues are part of each CDR3. Each record gives: CDR3 length, J gene, V gene, clone size, CDR3 protein. The listing skips clone size in some rows; elsewhere it reads once, few, many or a size class.

12,TRBJ1-1,TRBV20-1,few,CSARQGNTEAFF
13,TRBJ2-7,TRBV12-3/TRBV12-4,many,CASSFKGPYEQYF
13,TRBJ1-2,TRBV5-5,.,CASSFGGAWGYTF
14,TRBJ1-1,TRBV20-1,many,CSARDRRHYTEAFF
13,TRBJ2-1,TRBV7-2,many,CASSLLRGNEQFF
14,TRBJ1-4,TRBV20-1,many,CSAREAQTVEKLFF
21,TRBJ1-4,TRBV11-3,few,CASSLRGTASHTQATNEKLFF
11,TRBJ2-1,TRBV19,many,CASSNYNEQFF
15,TRBJ2-6,TRBV29-1,.,CSVAGDDSGANVLTF
13,TRBJ2-1,TRBV4-1,many,CASSLGIRDEQFF
13,TRBJ1-1,TRBV20-1,many,CSARQTVNTEAFF
12,TRBJ2-1,TRBV29-1,many,CSVERLNNEQFF
17,TRBJ1-1,TRBV7-9,many,CASSPESGQGVNTEAFF
11,TRBJ2-2,TRBV6-2/TRBV6-3,.,CASSYHGELFF
13,TRBJ2-5,TRBV10-3,many,CATHTGGLKTQYF
15,TRBJ2-7,TRBV3-1,.,CASSQDAGPSYEQYF
13,TRBJ1-1,TRBV6-1,.,CASSEGFFTEAFF
12,TRBJ2-7,TRBV5-6,.,CASSLLVSIGTF
15,TRBJ2-1,TRBV30,.,CAWSAGQGPYNEQFF
15,TRBJ2-1,TRBV6-5,many,CASSYVSGARNEQFF
15,TRBJ1-2,TRBV5-6,many,CASSLGGGPLYGYTF
13,TRBJ2-5,TRBV4-3,many,CASSPDPSETQYF
16,TRBJ2-7,TRBV4-2,many,CASSHVDLKYSYEQYF
14,TRBJ1-1,TRBV29-1,many,CSVGQGTVNTEAFF
15,TRBJ1-5,TRBV10-3,many,CAISESAAGNQPQHF
20,TRBJ1-5,TRBV4-1,few,CASSQVFSGQGPPFNQPQHF
13,TRBJ1-2,TRBV24-1,many,CATSDFGQNGYTF
15,TRBJ2-6,TRBV10-3,many,CAISGGGPGANVLTF
18,TRBJ2-2,TRBV12-3/TRBV12-4,many,CASTPGSRDQGKAGELFF
15,TRBJ1-3,TRBV5-1,.,CASSPFGREENTIYF
14,TRBJ1-5,TRBV20-1,many,CSARGETDSQPQHF
17,TRBJ2-1,TRBV20-1,many,CSAREGRVINSYNEQFF
10,TRBJ1-5,TRBV6-6,many,CASSYQPQHF
14,TRBJ2-7,TRBV5-1,.,CASSLGAGNNEQYF
16,TRBJ2-1,TRBV7-8,many,CASSLVGASGGAEQFF
15,TRBJ2-1,TRBV27,many,CASSGPRTGDHEQFF
15,TRBJ2-7,TRBV7-8,.,CASSLGFRGGYEQYF
15,TRBJ2-7,TRBV4-3,few,CASSQESGSSYEQYF
14,TRBJ2-1,TRBV12-3/TRBV12-4,once,CASILPGAFGEQFF
14,TRBJ2-7,TRBV7-8,many,CASTRLSSSYEQYF
11,TRBJ2-7,TRBV27,many,CASSDTLRQYF
15,TRBJ1-2,TRBV5-1,many,CASSLARAGNYGYTF
13,TRBJ2-7,TRBV5-1,many,CASKDGNSYEQYF